A selection of T cell receptor beta chains follows, all from one sample in a study of T cell responses to AZD1222 COVID-19 vaccine. The data were produced by immunoSEQ multiplex PCR, yet TCRdb's version contains in-frame clones alone and is incomplete. The sample records tens of thousands of clones, 84% being singletons. The source was peripheral blood, collected on day 0 of AZD1222 vaccination. Receptor source: an adult in good health. CDR3s include the opening cysteine and the closing phenylalanine or tryptophan. D genes are given only for firm matches. Some rows have no size entry. The others give once, few or many, or a class for an expanded clone.

TRBJ1-1	TRBD1	TRBV5-4	-	15	TGTGCCAGCAGAGTACAGACAGGGTTGAACACTGAAGCTTTCTTT	CASRVQTGLNTEAFF
TRBJ2-5	-	TRBV28	-	16	TGTGCCAGCAGTCTCGCTTTACTAGCCTTGCAAGAGACCCAGTACTTC	CASSLALLALQETQYF
TRBJ1-5	-	TRBV6-2/TRBV6-3	-	15	TGTGCCAGCGGCCGCTTACAGGGAGGCAATCAGCCCCAGCATTTT	CASGRLQGGNQPQHF
TRBJ1-1	-	TRBV28	-	15	TGTGCCAGCAGTTTCCCTACAAGAGTGAACACTGAAGCTTTCTTT	CASSFPTRVNTEAFF
TRBJ1-6	-	TRBV27	-	15	TGTGCCAGCACCACGGACGCCCGGAATTACTCACCCCTCCACTTT	CASTTDARNYSPLHF
TRBJ1-2	-	TRBV28	-	14	TGTGCCAGCAGCCCCCAAGGGAAGGGCTATGGCTACACCTTC	CASSPQGKGYGYTF
TRBJ1-1	-	TRBV7-2	few	15	TGTGCCAGCAGCTTTAAGCCGACGTGGGGAGCTGGAGCTTTCTTT	CASSFKPTWGAGAFF
TRBJ2-1	TRBD2	TRBV28	-	14	TGTGCCAGCAGTTTGGGAGGGGCTGGGGATGAGCAGTTCTTC	CASSLGGAGDEQFF
TRBJ1-1	-	TRBV6-1	-	15	TGTGCCAGCAGTGAACAGGGTTTCGGGAACACTGAAGCTTTCTTT	CASSEQGFGNTEAFF
TRBJ2-1	-	TRBV11-2	once	13	TGTGCCAGCAGCTCCGGACATTACAATGAGCAGTTCTTC	CASSSGHYNEQFF
TRBJ1-4	-	TRBV7-9	-	14	TGTGCCAGCAGCTTAGGGGCCGTAGGGGAAAAACTGTTTTTT	CASSLGAVGEKLFF
TRBJ1-3	-	TRBV7-8	-	12	TGTGCCAGCAGCTTCCCTGGAAACACCATATATTTT	CASSFPGNTIYF
TRBJ1-6	-	TRBV6-1	-	14	TGTGCCAGCAGTTCCGGGACGGGTAATTCACCCCTCCACTTT	CASSSGTGNSPLHF
TRBJ1-1	-	TRBV19	once	14	TGTGCCAGTAGTCGTATTGGGACCGGAACTGAAGCTTTCTTT	CASSRIGTGTEAFF
TRBJ1-1	-	TRBV20-1	-	11	TGCAGTGCCAAATTGAACACTGAAGCTTTCTTT	CSAKLNTEAFF
TRBJ2-1	-	TRBV4-2	few	13	TGTGCCAGCGGAGACTATACGGACAATGAGCAGTTCTTC	CASGDYTDNEQFF
TRBJ2-7	-	TRBV5-6	once	14	TGTGCCAGCAGCTTAACCACAACCTCCTACGAGCAGTACTTC	CASSLTTTSYEQYF
TRBJ1-2	-	TRBV7-8	-	14	TGTGCCAGCAGCATAAGGGACACGGTCTATGGCTACACCTTC	CASSIRDTVYGYTF
TRBJ1-4	TRBD1	TRBV9	-	16	TGTGCCAGCAGCGTAGGCCCAGGGGGCAATGAGGAAAAACTGTTTTTT	CASSVGPGGNEEKLFF
TRBJ1-2	-	TRBV28	once	16	TGTGCCAGCAGTTTATCGGGCGGGGGGTCCACCTATGGCTACACCTTC	CASSLSGGGSTYGYTF
TRBJ1-1	-	TRBV30	-	12	TGTGCCTGGAAGACGGGAAGCACTGAAGCTTTCTTT	CAWKTGSTEAFF
TRBJ1-1	-	TRBV27	-	17	TGTGCCAGCAGGCCTGGACACCAAGAGATTTTGAACACTGAAGCTTTCTTT	CASRPGHQEILNTEAFF
TRBJ2-2	-	TRBV6-6	-	16	TGTGCCAGCAGTTCTGCGCACGACGAAAACACCGGGGAGCTGTTTTTT	CASSSAHDENTGELFF
TRBJ2-1	TRBD2	TRBV14	-	16	TGTGCCAGCAGCCAAGTAGCGGGGAGAGTTTACAATGAGCAGTTCTTC	CASSQVAGRVYNEQFF
TRBJ2-3	TRBD1	TRBV7-8	-	16	TGTGCCAGCAGCTTGTTGGGACAGAGAAGCTCGCATACGCAGTATTTT	CASSLLGQRSSHTQYF
TRBJ2-5	-	TRBV3-1/TRBV3-2	few	15	TGTGCCAGCAGCCGTAATAGCGGTAAACAAGAGACCCAGTACTTC	CASSRNSGKQETQYF
TRBJ2-2	-	TRBV20-1	-	14	TGCAGTGCTAGTTTGGCTAGCGAGGCCGGGGAGCTGTTTTTT	CSASLASEAGELFF
TRBJ2-1	TRBD2	TRBV6-6	once	15	TGTGCCAGCAGTTCCGGGACTAGCGGCTACAATGAGCAGTTCTTC	CASSSGTSGYNEQFF
TRBJ1-1	TRBD1	TRBV30	-	14	TGTGCCTGGATAAAGACAGGGATGAACACTGAAGCTTTCTTT	CAWIKTGMNTEAFF
TRBJ2-1	-	TRBV2	few	14	TGTGCCAGCAGTGAAGTAACTGCAGGGCCCCTAAGGTTCTTC	CASSEVTAGPLRFF
TRBJ2-1	-	TRBV7-9	-	15	TGTGCCAGCAGCCTCCATCTGAAGCCTTACAATGAGCAGTTCTTC	CASSLHLKPYNEQFF
TRBJ1-4	-	TRBV7-8	few	11	TGTGCCTCGGGGGGGAGTGAAAAACTGTTTTTT	CASGGSEKLFF
TRBJ1-1	-	TRBV28	once	15	TGTGCCAGCAGACCCACGCTAGGGGATCGCACTGAAGCTTTCTTT	CASRPTLGDRTEAFF
TRBJ2-1	-	TRBV6-5	-	15	TGTGCCAGCAGACGGGACACCAGCTCCTACAATGAGCAGTTCTTC	CASRRDTSSYNEQFF
TRBJ2-2	-	TRBV15	-	15	TGTGCCACCAGCAGAGACAGGGGGAACACCGGGGAGCTGTTTTTT	CATSRDRGNTGELFF
TRBJ1-1	TRBD1	TRBV11-3	-	15	TGTGCCAGCAGCATTACAGGGGGGAGAAACACTGAAGCTTTCTTT	CASSITGGRNTEAFF
TRBJ2-1	TRBD2	TRBV7-2	few	17	TGTGCCAGCAGCTTAGCGGCGACTAGCGGGATAGGCGATGAGCAGTTCTTC	CASSLAATSGIGDEQFF
TRBJ2-2	-	TRBV7-9	once	12	TGTGCCAGCAGCCAGGGACCGGGGGCGGAGTTTTTT	CASSQGPGAEFF
TRBJ1-2	-	TRBV6-2/TRBV6-3	-	12	TGTGCCAGCAGTTCTCAGGGTTATGGCTACACCTTC	CASSSQGYGYTF
TRBJ1-5	TRBD1	TRBV19	-	15	TGTGCCAGTACTCGAACAGGGGGCAGCAATCAGCCCCAGCATTTT	CASTRTGGSNQPQHF
TRBJ2-3	-	TRBV7-2	-	15	TGTGCCAGCAGCTTACGCGACTTTGACACAGATACGCAGTATTTT	CASSLRDFDTDTQYF
TRBJ1-5	-	TRBV24-1	-	12	TGTGCCACCAGTGATCCTTTGGGGCCCCAGCATTTT	CATSDPLGPQHF
TRBJ1-1	-	TRBV14	-	16	TGTGCCAGCAGCCACCCCCCGGCAGGGGTAAACACTGAAGCTTTCTTT	CASSHPPAGVNTEAFF
TRBJ2-1	TRBD2	TRBV10-3	-	15	TGTGCCATCAGTGGCCTAGCGGGGGGGCCCAATGAGCAGTTCTTC	CAISGLAGGPNEQFF
TRBJ1-4	-	TRBV18	-	14	TGTGCCAGCTCACCCATGGGGATTAATGAAAAACTGTTTTTT	CASSPMGINEKLFF
TRBJ1-1	-	TRBV19	-	15	TGTGCCAGTAGTAGGGGGGACGTACGGAACACTGAAGCTTTCTTT	CASSRGDVRNTEAFF
TRBJ1-6	TRBD1	TRBV11-2	-	15	TGTGCCACCAGTCAATGGGACAGCTATAATTCACCCCTCCACTTT	CATSQWDSYNSPLHF
TRBJ1-5	-	TRBV9	-	14	TGTGCCAGCAGCCCCGGACAGAGAAATCAGCCCCAGCATTTT	CASSPGQRNQPQHF
TRBJ2-7	-	TRBV7-2	once	14	TGTGCCAGCAGCTTAGGACGGAGCTCCTACGAGCAGTACTTC	CASSLGRSSYEQYF
TRBJ1-2	-	TRBV10-1	-	15	TGCGCCAGCAGTGAGTCCGGCGGGTTTACCTATGGCTACACCTTC	CASSESGGFTYGYTF
TRBJ2-2	TRBD1	TRBV14	-	15	TGTGCCAGCAGCAAAAGACAGGGGGTCGCCGGGGAGCTGTTTTTT	CASSKRQGVAGELFF
TRBJ1-1	-	TRBV6-5	-	14	TGTGCCAGCAGTTACCTTGGACAGAACACTGAAGCTTTCTTT	CASSYLGQNTEAFF
TRBJ2-7	-	TRBV14	few	13	TGTGCCAGCAGCCAAATAAGGGGAGCGAAGCAGTACTTC	CASSQIRGAKQYF
TRBJ2-2	TRBD1	TRBV19	once	15	TGTGCCAGTAGTACCTGGGACAGGGTCACCGGGGAGCTGTTTTTT	CASSTWDRVTGELFF
TRBJ1-3	-	TRBV7-8	-	14	TGTGCCAGCAGCTTGAGGGGGAGTGGAAACACCATATATTTT	CASSLRGSGNTIYF
TRBJ1-1	-	TRBV7-8	-	15	TGTGCCAGCAGCCCCACGGGGGGCATGAACACTGAAGCTTTCTTT	CASSPTGGMNTEAFF